These T cell receptor beta chains were read from a single sample in a study of T cell changes during pregnancy in multiple sclerosis. Measured with immunoSEQ multiplex PCR; TCRdb has only the in-frame clones, and not every one. Among 75,000 to 95,000 clones listed, 93% were seen once. Sequencing used peripheral blood, obtained in the second trimester of pregnancy. The source of these receptors is a female donor with multiple sclerosis, enrolled in a pregnancy study. Both conserved end residues are part of each CDR3.

J | V | CDR3
TRBJ2-1 | TRBV5-1 | CASSLDGGSGSEQFF
TRBJ2-3 | TRBV5-4 | CASSPGSDTQYF
TRBJ1-2 | TRBV7-9 | CASSLATGLNYGYTF
TRBJ2-1 | TRBV7-2 | CASSRTSGGASRNEQFF
TRBJ2-7 | TRBV2 | CASTEGRQVGREQYF
TRBJ2-5 | TRBV5-1 | CASSLVQGAGETQYF
TRBJ1-4 | TRBV27 | CASSGQVKRKLFF
TRBJ2-1 | TRBV5-4 | CATQLAGGPREQFF
TRBJ1-2 | TRBV10-3 | CAINGQGGKANYGYTF
TRBJ2-6 | TRBV11-2 | CASSRLAEISGANVLTF
TRBJ2-5 | TRBV5-1 | CASSLGGTTGEETQYF
TRBJ2-3 | TRBV5-1 | CASSLEGARDF
TRBJ2-7 | TRBV19 | CASTRGTGDGNEQYF
TRBJ1-2 | TRBV30 | CARETWTGGNYGYTF
TRBJ2-2 | TRBV7-9 | CASSFTSGHDTGELFF
TRBJ2-2 | TRBV6-1 | CASSDAGRTDTGELFF
TRBJ2-1 | TRBV19 | CASSWTGARNEQFF
TRBJ1-2 | TRBV13 | CASSPNMGSPEDGYTF
TRBJ2-1 | TRBV9 | CASSSPDSREQFF
TRBJ1-2 | TRBV6-5 | CASSYPINRGWAGYTF
TRBJ2-5 | TRBV7-9 | CASSLGGGGSQETQYF
TRBJ1-2 | TRBV5-6 | CASSLDRRSYGYTF
TRBJ1-5 | TRBV27 | CASSWGGLDQAQHF
TRBJ1-1 | TRBV19 | CASSKGTGIVMNTEAFF
TRBJ2-1 | TRBV12-5 | CASGSGQGSYNEQFF
TRBJ2-1 | TRBV6-5 | CASSYRGTSGGNEQFF
TRBJ2-3 | TRBV11-3 | CASSPGGGTQYF
TRBJ2-7 | TRBV29-1 | CSVVGPGGISYEQYF
. | TRBV4-1 | CASSQDHPGPYEQYF
TRBJ1-2 | TRBV5-1 | CASSPLGGKDYGYTF
TRBJ1-5 | TRBV2 | CASRPDSSNQPQHF
TRBJ1-2 | TRBV5-4 | CASSWRDGNYGYTF
TRBJ2-7 | TRBV7-3 | CASSSLAAGEQYF
TRBJ1-5 | TRBV2 | CASSEGQGGHQPQHF
TRBJ2-2 | TRBV6-6 | CASRAGAGELFF
TRBJ2-7 | TRBV4-2 | CASSQGPSGDSYEQYF
TRBJ1-4 | TRBV2 | CASRLGSPNEKLFF
TRBJ1-1 | TRBV9 | CASSGHRGTEAFF
TRBJ2-7 | TRBV7-8 | CASSLAETGSFEQYF
TRBJ1-2 | TRBV6-5 | CASSGDRINYGYTF
TRBJ2-7 | TRBV4-1 | CASSQDGGTPYEQYF
TRBJ1-5 | TRBV6-5 | CASRQGVLSNQPQHF
TRBJ2-3 | TRBV2 | CASKDRADTQYF
TRBJ1-4 | TRBV4-2 | CASSQAGGTNEKLFF
TRBJ2-2 | TRBV6-4 | CASSDKKGQGSTGELFF
TRBJ2-7 | TRBV6-1 | CASSEPYEQYF
TRBJ1-2 | TRBV14 | CASSQVMGAYGYTF
TRBJ1-5 | TRBV18 | CASSRQEGSNQPQHF
TRBJ1-6 | TRBV27 | CASSLSQGWNSPLHF
TRBJ2-2 | TRBV19 | CASSIVGTENTGELFF
TRBJ1-5 | TRBV4-1 | CASSQDSGDQPQHF
TRBJ1-2 | TRBV6-5 | CASSYGPGQNYGYTF